These T cell receptor beta chains were read from a single sample in a study of shared clonotypes between healthy human individuals. Clones were sequenced by immunoSEQ multiplex PCR, and TCRdb holds only the in-frame ones, with some missing. The sample records 2,500,000 or so clones, about nine tenths being singletons. The sequenced sample consisted of naive CD4+ T cells from PBMCs. The receptors were sampled from a young man in good health. Some clones in this sample may be carry-over from other donors' samples. The CDR3 runs from the conserved cysteine through the conserved F or W. The D gene is left open where the match is weak. Clone size is shown for a subset of rows, as once, few, many or a class of expanded clone.

cdr3_nt: TGTGCCAGCAGTGAAGGGACAGGAGGCTACACCTTC; cdr3_aa: CASSEGTGGYTF; d_call: TRBD1; clone_size: NA; j_call: TRBJ1-2; v_call: TRBV6-1
cdr3_nt: TGTGCCAGCAGCATGTCTAGCGGGAGGGCCCCGGAGACCCAGTACTTC; cdr3_aa: CASSMSSGRAPETQYF; d_call: TRBD2; clone_size: NA; j_call: TRBJ2-5; v_call: TRBV5-4
cdr3_nt: TGTGCCAGCGGGCTAGCGGGAGCGGCTGGGGCCAACGTCCTGACTTTC; cdr3_aa: CASGLAGAAGANVLTF; d_call: TRBD2; clone_size: NA; j_call: TRBJ2-6; v_call: TRBV7-9
cdr3_nt: TGTGCCAGCAGCCAGGGACTAGCGGTAGAGACCCAGTACTTC; cdr3_aa: CASSQGLAVETQYF; d_call: TRBD2; clone_size: NA; j_call: TRBJ2-5; v_call: TRBV7-2
cdr3_nt: TGTGCCAGCTCACCTGAGGCCGGGTGGGAAGCTTTCTTT; cdr3_aa: CASSPEAGWEAFF; d_call: NA; clone_size: NA; j_call: TRBJ1-1; v_call: TRBV18
cdr3_nt: TGTGCCACAAAGCAGTCTTGGCACACTGAAGCTTTCTTT; cdr3_aa: CATKQSWHTEAFF; d_call: NA; clone_size: few; j_call: TRBJ1-1; v_call: TRBV14
cdr3_nt: TGTGCCAGCAGCTTAGCAGCGGGAATCAACGAGCAGTACTTC; cdr3_aa: CASSLAAGINEQYF; d_call: TRBD2; clone_size: NA; j_call: TRBJ2-7; v_call: TRBV7-2
cdr3_nt: TGTGCCAGCAGTGAATACCTGGGCAGCGGTTTTGAGCAGTTCTTC; cdr3_aa: CASSEYLGSGFEQFF; d_call: NA; clone_size: NA; j_call: TRBJ2-1; v_call: TRBV25-1
cdr3_nt: TGTGCCAGCAGCTTAGGGCCTTTGTCGACCCAGTACTTC; cdr3_aa: CASSLGPLSTQYF; d_call: NA; clone_size: NA; j_call: TRBJ2-5; v_call: TRBV7-2
cdr3_nt: TGTGCCAGCAGCTTAGGTCGGACAGGGAACTATGGCTACACCTTC; cdr3_aa: CASSLGRTGNYGYTF; d_call: TRBD1; clone_size: NA; j_call: TRBJ1-2; v_call: TRBV7-2
cdr3_nt: TGTGCCAGCAGCTTAGAAAAAGGGACTGAAGCTTTCTTT; cdr3_aa: CASSLEKGTEAFF; d_call: NA; clone_size: once; j_call: TRBJ1-1; v_call: TRBV11-1
cdr3_nt: TGTGCCAGCAGCTGGACAGAGAACACTGAAGCTTTCTTT; cdr3_aa: CASSWTENTEAFF; d_call: NA; clone_size: NA; j_call: TRBJ1-1; v_call: TRBV5-6
cdr3_nt: TGTGCCAGCTCACCCCAAGCGGGAGTGGCCTACGAGCAGTACTTC; cdr3_aa: CASSPQAGVAYEQYF; d_call: TRBD2; clone_size: NA; j_call: TRBJ2-7; v_call: TRBV18
cdr3_nt: TGTGCCAGCAGCGTAGGACCTAGCGGGAGGCCCCCGATATCCTACGAGCAGTACTTC; cdr3_aa: CASSVGPSGRPPISYEQYF; d_call: TRBD2; clone_size: NA; j_call: TRBJ2-7; v_call: TRBV9
cdr3_nt: TGTGCCAGCAGCCGCCAGGGCCCTGGCTACACCTTC; cdr3_aa: CASSRQGPGYTF; d_call: NA; clone_size: once; j_call: TRBJ1-2; v_call: TRBV5-6
cdr3_nt: TGTGCCAGCAGTGATAGCGGGAGGTTCTACAATGAGCAGTTCTTC; cdr3_aa: CASSDSGRFYNEQFF; d_call: TRBD2; clone_size: NA; j_call: TRBJ2-1; v_call: TRBV2
cdr3_nt: TGTGCCAGCAGTTACTCACAGCCGAACACCGGGGAGCTGTTTTTT; cdr3_aa: CASSYSQPNTGELFF; d_call: NA; clone_size: NA; j_call: TRBJ2-2; v_call: TRBV6-5
cdr3_nt: TGTGCCAGCAGCTTGAGTGCGGGACTGGGGGGTTTCCAAGAGACCCAGTACTTC; cdr3_aa: CASSLSAGLGGFQETQYF; d_call: NA; clone_size: NA; j_call: TRBJ2-5; v_call: TRBV5-8
cdr3_nt: TGTGCCAGTAGTATAGTTTCTAGCGGGGACACAGATACGCAGTATTTT; cdr3_aa: CASSIVSSGDTDTQYF; d_call: TRBD2; clone_size: NA; j_call: TRBJ2-3; v_call: TRBV19
cdr3_nt: TGTGCCAGCAGTGAAGCGCTTTCCGGGGAGCTGTTTTTT; cdr3_aa: CASSEALSGELFF; d_call: NA; clone_size: NA; j_call: TRBJ2-2; v_call: TRBV2
cdr3_nt: TGTGCCAGTAGTGCGAACAGGGGGATAACCATACCAAAACAGAACACCGGGGAGCTGTTTTTT; cdr3_aa: CASSANRGITIPKQNTGELFF; d_call: TRBD1; clone_size: NA; j_call: TRBJ2-2; v_call: TRBV19
cdr3_nt: TGTGCCAGCAGTTTATTGTTGGGACAGGGGGTGGGAAGCAATCAGCCCCAGCATTTT; cdr3_aa: CASSLLLGQGVGSNQPQHF; d_call: TRBD1; clone_size: NA; j_call: TRBJ1-5; v_call: TRBV28
cdr3_nt: TGTGCCAGCAGTTACATAAATGGACGGGGGAGGACTGAAGCTTTCTTT; cdr3_aa: CASSYINGRGRTEAFF; d_call: NA; clone_size: NA; j_call: TRBJ1-1; v_call: TRBV6-5
cdr3_nt: TGTGCCAGCAGTCTTACAGGGACGGCGGAAGCTTTCTTT; cdr3_aa: CASSLTGTAEAFF; d_call: NA; clone_size: few; j_call: TRBJ1-1; v_call: TRBV6-6
cdr3_nt: TGTGCCAGCAGCCAAGATCGGGACATATTCACAGATACGCAGTATTTT; cdr3_aa: CASSQDRDIFTDTQYF; d_call: NA; clone_size: NA; j_call: TRBJ2-3; v_call: TRBV14
cdr3_nt: TGTGCCAGCAGCCAAGTTTCCACCCGCCGACATACGCAGTATTTT; cdr3_aa: CASSQVSTRRHTQYF; d_call: NA; clone_size: NA; j_call: TRBJ2-3; v_call: TRBV14
cdr3_nt: TGTGCCAGCAGCTTAGGGGGGACTTACGAGCAGTACTTC; cdr3_aa: CASSLGGTYEQYF; d_call: NA; clone_size: NA; j_call: TRBJ2-7; v_call: TRBV4-2
cdr3_nt: TGTGCCAGCAGAAGTAGCGGGATATACGAGCAGTACTTC; cdr3_aa: CASRSSGIYEQYF; d_call: TRBD2; clone_size: NA; j_call: TRBJ2-7; v_call: TRBV28
cdr3_nt: TGCGCCAGCAGCTTGGGGGGGTTTAGGAGCACTGAAGCTTTCTTT; cdr3_aa: CASSLGGFRSTEAFF; d_call: NA; clone_size: NA; j_call: TRBJ1-1; v_call: TRBV5-1
cdr3_nt: TGTGCCAGCAGAGCCGGACTAGCGGGAGGCACCGGGGAGCTGTTTTTT; cdr3_aa: CASRAGLAGGTGELFF; d_call: TRBD2; clone_size: NA; j_call: TRBJ2-2; v_call: TRBV2
cdr3_nt: TGTGCCAGCAGCCACCAAAATACAGGGAACCACGAGCAGTACTTC; cdr3_aa: CASSHQNTGNHEQYF; d_call: NA; clone_size: NA; j_call: TRBJ2-7; v_call: TRBV11-3
cdr3_nt: TGTGCCAGCAGTTTCCGGTCTTGGAGACAGGGATTCTCCCAGCCCCAGCATTTT; cdr3_aa: CASSFRSWRQGFSQPQHF; d_call: TRBD1; clone_size: NA; j_call: TRBJ1-5; v_call: TRBV28
cdr3_nt: TGCAGCGTTCTAAGGACTAGCGGGAGGGTGCCCTACAATGAGCAGTTCTTC; cdr3_aa: CSVLRTSGRVPYNEQFF; d_call: TRBD2; clone_size: once; j_call: TRBJ2-1; v_call: TRBV29-1
cdr3_nt: TGTGCCAGCTCACAGCTATCTGGGGCCAACGTCCTGACTTTC; cdr3_aa: CASSQLSGANVLTF; d_call: NA; clone_size: NA; j_call: TRBJ2-6; v_call: TRBV18
cdr3_nt: TGCGCCAGCCAAATAGGACAGGGGACGCGGTTCTTTTTT; cdr3_aa: CASQIGQGTRFFF; d_call: TRBD1; clone_size: NA; j_call: TRBJ1-1; v_call: TRBV5-1
cdr3_nt: TGTGCCAGCAGATTCCCGGGTAAGGGCTACACCTTC; cdr3_aa: CASRFPGKGYTF; d_call: NA; clone_size: NA; j_call: TRBJ1-2; v_call: TRBV28
cdr3_nt: TGTGCCAGCACACCAGGACAGTACACAGATACGCAGTATTTT; cdr3_aa: CASTPGQYTDTQYF; d_call: NA; clone_size: NA; j_call: TRBJ2-3; v_call: TRBV6-5
cdr3_nt: TGCGCCAGCAGCTCGCTAGCGGCGAGCTCCTACAATGAGCAGTTCTTC; cdr3_aa: CASSSLAASSYNEQFF; d_call: TRBD2; clone_size: NA; j_call: TRBJ2-1; v_call: TRBV5-1
cdr3_nt: TGTGCCAGCAGTGAATGGACAGTAGGAACTGAAGCTTTCTTT; cdr3_aa: CASSEWTVGTEAFF; d_call: NA; clone_size: NA; j_call: TRBJ1-1; v_call: TRBV2
cdr3_nt: TGTGCCAGCGGAAGTTACCGGGACGGCTCCTACGAGCAGTACTTC; cdr3_aa: CASGSYRDGSYEQYF; d_call: NA; clone_size: NA; j_call: TRBJ2-7; v_call: TRBV6-1
cdr3_nt: TGTGCCAGCAGGGGGTGGGGAAATCAGCCCCAGCATTTT; cdr3_aa: CASRGWGNQPQHF; d_call: NA; clone_size: NA; j_call: TRBJ1-5; v_call: TRBV2
cdr3_nt: TGTGCCAGCAGCCCTGTCAACCGGGGCTACACCTTC; cdr3_aa: CASSPVNRGYTF; d_call: NA; clone_size: NA; j_call: TRBJ1-2; v_call: TRBV7-9
cdr3_nt: TGTGCCAGCAGTTCCCAGGGACAGGGGTACACAGATACGCAGTATTTT; cdr3_aa: CASSSQGQGYTDTQYF; d_call: TRBD1; clone_size: NA; j_call: TRBJ2-3; v_call: TRBV28
cdr3_nt: TGCGCCAGCAGCTTGCGGCAGGGCTACGAGCAGTACTTC; cdr3_aa: CASSLRQGYEQYF; d_call: NA; clone_size: NA; j_call: TRBJ2-7; v_call: TRBV5-1
cdr3_nt: TGTGCCAGCAGTGACAAAATCGACAGGGGAGGTGTTACCGGGGAGCTGTTTTTT; cdr3_aa: CASSDKIDRGGVTGELFF; d_call: TRBD1; clone_size: NA; j_call: TRBJ2-2; v_call: TRBV6-1
cdr3_nt: TGTGCCAGCAGTTTCTCGCGGGAGAGGATAGATACGCAGTATTTT; cdr3_aa: CASSFSRERIDTQYF; d_call: TRBD2; clone_size: NA; j_call: TRBJ2-3; v_call: TRBV27
cdr3_nt: TGTGCCAGCAGTTTTAATCCCCGACAGGGGACCTACGAGCAGTACTTC; cdr3_aa: CASSFNPRQGTYEQYF; d_call: TRBD1; clone_size: NA; j_call: TRBJ2-7; v_call: TRBV27
cdr3_nt: TGTGCCAGCACGCTGACCGGGGAGCTGTTTTTT; cdr3_aa: CASTLTGELFF; d_call: NA; clone_size: few; j_call: TRBJ2-2; v_call: TRBV28
cdr3_nt: TGTGCCTGGAGTGAGACGACAGGGGGCAATCAGCCCCAGCATTTT; cdr3_aa: CAWSETTGGNQPQHF; d_call: TRBD1; clone_size: NA; j_call: TRBJ1-5; v_call: TRBV30